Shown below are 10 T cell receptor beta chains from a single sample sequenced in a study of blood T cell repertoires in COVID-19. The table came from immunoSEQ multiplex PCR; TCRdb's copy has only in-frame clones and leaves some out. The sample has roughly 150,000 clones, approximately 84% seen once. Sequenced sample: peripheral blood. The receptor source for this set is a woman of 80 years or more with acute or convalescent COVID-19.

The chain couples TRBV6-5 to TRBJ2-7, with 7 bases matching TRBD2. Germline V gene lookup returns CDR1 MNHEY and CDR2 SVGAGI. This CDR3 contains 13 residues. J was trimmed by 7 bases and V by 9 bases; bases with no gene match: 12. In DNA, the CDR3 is TGTGCCAGTCCACCGGGGGGTTTGAGAGAGCAGTACTTC. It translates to CASPPGGLREQYF.

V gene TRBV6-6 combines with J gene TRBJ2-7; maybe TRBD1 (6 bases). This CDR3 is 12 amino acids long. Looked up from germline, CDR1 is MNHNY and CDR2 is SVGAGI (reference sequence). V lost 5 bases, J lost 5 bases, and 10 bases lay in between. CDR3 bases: TGTGCCAGCAGTACCACAGGGAACGAGCAGTACTTC. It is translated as CASSTTGNEQYF.

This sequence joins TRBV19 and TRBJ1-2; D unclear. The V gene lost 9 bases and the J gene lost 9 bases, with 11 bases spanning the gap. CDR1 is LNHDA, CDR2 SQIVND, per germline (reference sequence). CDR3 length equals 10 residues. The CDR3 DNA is TGTGCCAGCGGGGTCGCGCGCTACACCTTC. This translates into CASGVARYTF. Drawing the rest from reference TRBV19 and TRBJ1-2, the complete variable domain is DGGITQSPKYLFRKEGQNVTLSCEQNLNHDAMYWYRQDPGQGLRLIYYSQIVNDFQKGDIAEGYSVSREKKESFPLTVTSAQKNPTAFYLCASGVARYTFGSGTRLTVV.

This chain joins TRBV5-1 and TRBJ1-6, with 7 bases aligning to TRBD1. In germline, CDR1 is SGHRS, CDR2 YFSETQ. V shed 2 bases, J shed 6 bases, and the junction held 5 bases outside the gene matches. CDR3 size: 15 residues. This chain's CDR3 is CASSLTGAGNSPLHF. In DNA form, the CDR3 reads TGCGCCAGCAGCTTAACAGGGGCGGGTAATTCACCCCTCCACTTT.

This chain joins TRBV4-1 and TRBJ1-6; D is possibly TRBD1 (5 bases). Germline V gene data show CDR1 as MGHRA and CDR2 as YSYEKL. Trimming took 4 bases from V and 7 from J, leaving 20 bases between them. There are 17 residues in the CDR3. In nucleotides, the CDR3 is TGCGCCAGCAGCCTCTCCGGGGGGAGGACTAAAAATTCACCCCTCCACTTT. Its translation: CASSLSGGRTKNSPLHF.

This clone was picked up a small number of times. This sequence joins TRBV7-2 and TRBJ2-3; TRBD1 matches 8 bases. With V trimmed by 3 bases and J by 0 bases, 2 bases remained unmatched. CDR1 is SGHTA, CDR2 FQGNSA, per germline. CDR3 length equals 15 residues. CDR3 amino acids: CASSLQGASTDTQYF. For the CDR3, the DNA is TGTGCCAGCAGCTTGCAGGGGGCTAGCACAGATACGCAGTATTTT.

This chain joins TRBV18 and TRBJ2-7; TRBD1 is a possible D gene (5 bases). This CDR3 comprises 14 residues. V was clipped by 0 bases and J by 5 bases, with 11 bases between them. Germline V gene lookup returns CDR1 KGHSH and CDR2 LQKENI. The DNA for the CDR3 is TGTGCCAGCTCACCACCGTCAGGGCCGAACGAGCAGTACTTC. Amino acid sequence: CASSPPSGPNEQYF. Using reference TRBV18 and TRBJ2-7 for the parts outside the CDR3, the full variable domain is NAGVMQNPRHLVRRRGQEARLRCSPMKGHSHVYWYRQLPEEGLKFMVYLQKENIIDESGMPKERFSAEFPKEGPSILRIQQVVRGDSAAYFCASSPPSGPNEQYFGPGTRLTVT.

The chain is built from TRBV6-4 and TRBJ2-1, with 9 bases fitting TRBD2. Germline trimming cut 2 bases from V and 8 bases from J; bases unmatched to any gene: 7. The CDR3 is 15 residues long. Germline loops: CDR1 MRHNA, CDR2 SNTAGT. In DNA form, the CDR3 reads TGTGCCAGCAGTGACGCGCCTAGCGGGATGGATGAGCAGTTCTTC. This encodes CASSDAPSGMDEQFF.

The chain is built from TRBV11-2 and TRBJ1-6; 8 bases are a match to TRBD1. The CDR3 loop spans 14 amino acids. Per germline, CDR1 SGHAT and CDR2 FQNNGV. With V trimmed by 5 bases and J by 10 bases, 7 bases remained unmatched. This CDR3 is CASSDRTGWSPLHF. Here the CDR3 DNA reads TGTGCCAGCAGCGATAGGACAGGGTGGTCACCCCTCCACTTT. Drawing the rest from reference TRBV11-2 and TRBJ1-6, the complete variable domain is EAGVAQSPRYKIIEKRQSVAFWCNPISGHATLYWYQQILGQGPKLLIQFQNNGVVDDSQLPKDRFSAERLKGVDSTLKIQPAKLEDSAVYLCASSDRTGWSPLHFGNGTRLTVT.

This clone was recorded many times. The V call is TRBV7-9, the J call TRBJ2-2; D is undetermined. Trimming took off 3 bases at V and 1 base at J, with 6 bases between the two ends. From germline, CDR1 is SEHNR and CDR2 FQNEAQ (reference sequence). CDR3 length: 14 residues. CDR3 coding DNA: TGTGCCAGCAGCTTTTCAGGGAACACCGGGGAGCTGTTTTTT. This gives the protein CASSFSGNTGELFF.